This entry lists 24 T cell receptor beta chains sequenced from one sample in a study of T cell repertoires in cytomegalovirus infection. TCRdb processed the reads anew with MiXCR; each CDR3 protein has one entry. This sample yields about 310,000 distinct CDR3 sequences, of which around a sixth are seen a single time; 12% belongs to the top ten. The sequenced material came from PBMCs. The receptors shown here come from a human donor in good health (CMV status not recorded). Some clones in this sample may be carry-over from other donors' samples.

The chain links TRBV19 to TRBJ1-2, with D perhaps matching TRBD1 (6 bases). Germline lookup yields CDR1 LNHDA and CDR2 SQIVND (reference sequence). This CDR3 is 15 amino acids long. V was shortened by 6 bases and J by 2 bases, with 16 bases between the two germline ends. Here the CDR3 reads CASRFETGSNYGYTF. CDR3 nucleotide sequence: TGTGCCAGTAGATTTGAGACAGGTTCGAACTATGGCTACACCTTC.

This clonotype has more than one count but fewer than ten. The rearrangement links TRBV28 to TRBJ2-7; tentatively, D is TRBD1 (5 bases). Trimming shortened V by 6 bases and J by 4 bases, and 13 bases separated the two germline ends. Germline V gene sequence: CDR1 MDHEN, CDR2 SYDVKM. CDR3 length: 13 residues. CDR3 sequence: CASRETAPYEQYF. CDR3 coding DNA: TGTGCCAGCAGGGAGACAGCCCCATACGAGCAGTACTTC. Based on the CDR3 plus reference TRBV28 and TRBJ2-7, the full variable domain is DVKVTQSSRYLVKRTGEKVFLECVQDMDHENMFWYRQDPGLGLRLIYFSYDVKMKEKGDIPEGYSVSREKKERFSLILESASTNQTSMYLCASRETAPYEQYFGPGTRLTVT.

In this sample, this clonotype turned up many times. This CDR3 reads CASSESGTGVGETQYF. CDR3 in DNA: TGTGCCAGCAGTGAATCAGGGACAGGGGTAGGAGAGACCCAGTACTTC. J is TRBJ2-5 and V is TRBV25-1; 10 bases map to TRBD1. Germline V gene lookup returns CDR1 MGHDK and CDR2 SYGVNS. CDR3 length: 16 residues. The ends lost 1 base at V and 4 bases at J; junction bases unmatched: 6. Looking up the rest from reference TRBV25-1 and TRBJ2-5 gives the full variable domain: EADIYQTPRYLVIGTGKKITLECSQTMGHDKMYWYQQDPGMELHLIHYSYGVNSTEKGDLSSESTVSRIRTEHFPLTLESARPSHTSQYLCASSESGTGVGETQYFGPGTRLLVL.

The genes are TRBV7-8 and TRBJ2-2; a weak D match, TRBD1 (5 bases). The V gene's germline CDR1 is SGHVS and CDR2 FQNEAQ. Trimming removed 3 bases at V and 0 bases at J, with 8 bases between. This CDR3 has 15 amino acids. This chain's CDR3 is CASSFGAPNTGELFF. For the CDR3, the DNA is TGTGCCAGCAGCTTTGGGGCACCGAACACCGGGGAGCTGTTTTTT.

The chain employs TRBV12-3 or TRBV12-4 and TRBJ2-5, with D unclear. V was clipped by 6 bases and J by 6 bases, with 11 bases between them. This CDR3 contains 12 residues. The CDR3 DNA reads TGTGCCAGCAGCCTAAGGGCACAGACCCAGTACTTC. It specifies CASSLRAQTQYF.

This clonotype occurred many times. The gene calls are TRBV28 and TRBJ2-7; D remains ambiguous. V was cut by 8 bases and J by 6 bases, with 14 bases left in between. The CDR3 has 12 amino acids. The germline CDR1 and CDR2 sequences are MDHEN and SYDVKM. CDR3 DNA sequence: TGTGCCAGCTCCTACGAAGGGTTCGAGCAGTACTTC. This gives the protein CASSYEGFEQYF.

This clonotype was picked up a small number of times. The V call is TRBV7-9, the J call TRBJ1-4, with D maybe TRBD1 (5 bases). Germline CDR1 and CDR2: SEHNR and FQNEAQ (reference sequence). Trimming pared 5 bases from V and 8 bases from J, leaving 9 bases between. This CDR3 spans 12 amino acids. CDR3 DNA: TGTGCCAGCAGCGCCGGGACCGAAAAACTGTTTTTT. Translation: CASSAGTEKLFF.

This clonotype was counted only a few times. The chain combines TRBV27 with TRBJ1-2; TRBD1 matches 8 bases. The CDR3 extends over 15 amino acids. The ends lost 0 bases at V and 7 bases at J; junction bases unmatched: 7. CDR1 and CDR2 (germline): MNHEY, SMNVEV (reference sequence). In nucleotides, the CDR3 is TGTGCCAGCAGTTTATCTCCAGGGGGCTTGACTGGCTACACCTTC. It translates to CASSLSPGGLTGYTF.

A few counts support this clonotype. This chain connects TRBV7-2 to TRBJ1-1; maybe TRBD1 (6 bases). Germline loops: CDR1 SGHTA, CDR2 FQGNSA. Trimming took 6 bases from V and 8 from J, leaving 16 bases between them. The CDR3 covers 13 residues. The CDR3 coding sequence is TGTGCCAGCAGAGGGGGGGGGAGCGGGGAAGCTTTCTTT. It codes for CASRGGGSGEAFF.

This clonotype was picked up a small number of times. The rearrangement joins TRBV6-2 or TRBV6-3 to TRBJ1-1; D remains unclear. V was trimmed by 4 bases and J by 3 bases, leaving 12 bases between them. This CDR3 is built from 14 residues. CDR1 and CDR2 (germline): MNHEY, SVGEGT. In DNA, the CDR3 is TGTGCCAGCAGTTCCATCACCCGGGACACTGAAGCTTTCTTT. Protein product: CASSSITRDTEAFF.

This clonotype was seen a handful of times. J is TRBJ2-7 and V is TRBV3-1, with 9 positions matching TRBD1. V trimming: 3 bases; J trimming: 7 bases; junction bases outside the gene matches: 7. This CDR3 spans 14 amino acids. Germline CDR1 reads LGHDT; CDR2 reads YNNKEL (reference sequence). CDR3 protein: CASSQEQGAREQYF. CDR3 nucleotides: TGTGCCAGCAGCCAGGAACAGGGGGCTCGGGAGCAGTACTTC.

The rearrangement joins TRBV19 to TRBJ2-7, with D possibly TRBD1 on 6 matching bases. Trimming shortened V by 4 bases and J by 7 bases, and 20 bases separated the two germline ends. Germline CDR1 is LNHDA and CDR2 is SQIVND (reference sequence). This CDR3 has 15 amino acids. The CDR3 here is CASSSWGQELREQYF. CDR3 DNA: TGTGCCAGTAGTAGTTGGGGGCAGGAGCTTCGGGAGCAGTACTTC.

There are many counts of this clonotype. The CDR3 DNA sequence: TGTGCCAGCAGCTTAGCCCCTGTCATTGAGCAGTACTTC. Protein: CASSLAPVIEQYF. The chain combines TRBV7-2 with TRBJ2-7; D call uncertain. Germline CDR1 reads SGHTA; CDR2 reads FQGNSA. The ends were cut back, 0 bases at V and 7 bases at J, with 10 bases in the middle. This CDR3 has 13 residues. The full variable domain, completed using reference TRBV7-2 and TRBJ2-7, is GAGVSQSPSNKVTEKGKDVELRCDPISGHTALYWYRQSLGQGLEFLIYFQGNSAPDKSGLPSDRFSAERTGGSVSTLTIQRTQQEDSAVYLCASSLAPVIEQYFGPGTRLTVT.

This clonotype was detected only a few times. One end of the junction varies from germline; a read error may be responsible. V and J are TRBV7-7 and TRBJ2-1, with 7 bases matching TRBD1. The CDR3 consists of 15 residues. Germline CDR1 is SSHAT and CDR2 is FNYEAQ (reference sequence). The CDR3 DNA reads TGTGCTAGCAGCCCATACAGGGGTGGATACAATGAGCAGTTCTTC. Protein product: CASSPYRGGYNEQFF.

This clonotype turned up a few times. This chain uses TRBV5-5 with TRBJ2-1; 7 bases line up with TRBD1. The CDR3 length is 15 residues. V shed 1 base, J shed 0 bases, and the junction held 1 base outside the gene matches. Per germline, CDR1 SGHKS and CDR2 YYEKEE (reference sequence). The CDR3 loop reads CASSLTGVSYNEQFF. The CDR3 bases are TGTGCCAGCAGCTTGACAGGGGTCTCCTACAATGAGCAGTTCTTC.

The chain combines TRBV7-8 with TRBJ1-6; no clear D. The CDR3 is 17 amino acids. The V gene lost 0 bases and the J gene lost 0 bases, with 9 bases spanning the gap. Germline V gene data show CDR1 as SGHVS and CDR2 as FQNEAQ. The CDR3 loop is CASSLAARNSYNSPLHF. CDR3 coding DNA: TGTGCCAGCAGCTTAGCAGCTCGGAACTCCTATAATTCACCCCTCCACTTT.

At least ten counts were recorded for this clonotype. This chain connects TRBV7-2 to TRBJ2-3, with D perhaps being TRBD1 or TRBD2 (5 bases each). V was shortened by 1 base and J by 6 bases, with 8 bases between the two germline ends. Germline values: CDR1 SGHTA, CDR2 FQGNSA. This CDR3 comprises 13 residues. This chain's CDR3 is CASSLVGTDTQYF. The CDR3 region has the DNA TGTGCCAGCAGCTTAGTTGGGACGGATACGCAGTATTTT.

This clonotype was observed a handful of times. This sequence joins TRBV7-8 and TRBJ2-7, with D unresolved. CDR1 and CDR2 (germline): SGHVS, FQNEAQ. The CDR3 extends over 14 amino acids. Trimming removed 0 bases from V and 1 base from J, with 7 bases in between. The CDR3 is CASSLAPASYEQYF. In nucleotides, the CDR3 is TGTGCCAGCAGCTTAGCCCCTGCTTCCTACGAGCAGTACTTC.

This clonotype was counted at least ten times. The CDR3 region has the DNA TGTGCCAGCAGCCCGGGCAGGGGCTGGTACGAGCAGTACTTC. It encodes CASSPGRGWYEQYF. The chain links TRBV7-2 to TRBJ2-7, with a possible D match to TRBD1 (6 bases). The CDR3 consists of 14 residues. The germline CDR1 and CDR2 sequences are SGHTA and FQGNSA. V was clipped by 5 bases and J by 4 bases, with 15 bases between them.

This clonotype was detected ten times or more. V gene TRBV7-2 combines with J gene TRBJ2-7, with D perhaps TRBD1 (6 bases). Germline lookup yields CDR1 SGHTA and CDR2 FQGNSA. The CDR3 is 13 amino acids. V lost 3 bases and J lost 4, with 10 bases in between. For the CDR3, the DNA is TGTGCCAGCAGCTTGGGACATGGGTACGAGCAGTACTTC. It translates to CASSLGHGYEQYF.

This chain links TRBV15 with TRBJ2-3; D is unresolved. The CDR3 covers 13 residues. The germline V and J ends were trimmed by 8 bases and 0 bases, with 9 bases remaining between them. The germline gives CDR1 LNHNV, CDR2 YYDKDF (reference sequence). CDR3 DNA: TGTGCCACCTCACTCGGCAGCACAGATACGCAGTATTTT. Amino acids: CATSLGSTDTQYF.

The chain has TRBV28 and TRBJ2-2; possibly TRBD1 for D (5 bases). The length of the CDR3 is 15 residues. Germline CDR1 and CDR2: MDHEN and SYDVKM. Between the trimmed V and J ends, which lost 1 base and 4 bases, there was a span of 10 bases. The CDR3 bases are TGTGCCAGCAGTTTATCGGGCAGGGCCACCGGGGAGCTGTTTTTT. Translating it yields CASSLSGRATGELFF.

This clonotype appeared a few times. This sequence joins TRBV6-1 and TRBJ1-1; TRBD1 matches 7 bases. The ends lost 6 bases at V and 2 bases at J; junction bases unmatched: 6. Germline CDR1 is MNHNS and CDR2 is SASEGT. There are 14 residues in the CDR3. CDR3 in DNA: TGTGCCAGCAGGGGGGAGGGGGCTAACACTGAAGCTTTCTTT. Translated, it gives CASRGEGANTEAFF.

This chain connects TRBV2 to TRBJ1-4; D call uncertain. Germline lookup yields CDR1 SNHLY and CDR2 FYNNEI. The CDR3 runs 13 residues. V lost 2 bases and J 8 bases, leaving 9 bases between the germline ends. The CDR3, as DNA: TGTGCCAGCAGTGAAAGGGTTGAGGAAAAACTGTTTTTT. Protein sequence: CASSERVEEKLFF. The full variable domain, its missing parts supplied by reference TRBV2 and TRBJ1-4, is EPEVTQTPSHQVTQMGQEVILRCVPISNHLYFYWYRQILGQKVEFLVSFYNNEISEKSEIFDDQFSVERPDGSNFTLKIRSTKLEDSAMYFCASSERVEEKLFFGSGTQLSVL.